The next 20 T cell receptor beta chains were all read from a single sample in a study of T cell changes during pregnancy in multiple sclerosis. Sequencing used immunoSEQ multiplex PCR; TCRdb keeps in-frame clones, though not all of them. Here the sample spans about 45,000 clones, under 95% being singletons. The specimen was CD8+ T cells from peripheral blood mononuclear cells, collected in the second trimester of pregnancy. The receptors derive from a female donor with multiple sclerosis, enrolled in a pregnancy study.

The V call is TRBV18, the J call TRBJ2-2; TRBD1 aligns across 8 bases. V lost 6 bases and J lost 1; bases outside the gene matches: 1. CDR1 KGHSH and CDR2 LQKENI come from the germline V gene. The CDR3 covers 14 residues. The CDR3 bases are TGTGCCAGCTCCGACAGGGGGAACACCGGGGAGCTGTTTTTT. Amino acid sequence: CASSDRGNTGELFF.

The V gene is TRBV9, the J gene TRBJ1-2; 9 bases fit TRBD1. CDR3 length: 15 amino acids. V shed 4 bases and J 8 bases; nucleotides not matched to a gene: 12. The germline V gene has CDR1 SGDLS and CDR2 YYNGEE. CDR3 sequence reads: CASSSSGTGNKGYTF. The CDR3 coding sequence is TGTGCCAGCAGCTCTTCCGGGACAGGGAATAAGGGCTACACCTTC.

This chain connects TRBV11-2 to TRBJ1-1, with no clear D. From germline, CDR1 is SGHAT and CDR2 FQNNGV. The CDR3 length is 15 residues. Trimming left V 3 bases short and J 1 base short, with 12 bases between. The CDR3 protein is CASSLFRGQNTEAFF. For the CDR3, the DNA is TGTGCCAGCAGCTTGTTCCGGGGTCAGAACACTGAAGCTTTCTTT.

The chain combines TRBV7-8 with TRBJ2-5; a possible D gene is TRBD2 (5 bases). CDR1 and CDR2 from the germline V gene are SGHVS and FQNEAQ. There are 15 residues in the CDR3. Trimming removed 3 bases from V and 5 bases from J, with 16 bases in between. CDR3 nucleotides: TGTGCCAGCAGCTTGCTCTTCGGGGAAGCGGAGACCCAGTACTTC. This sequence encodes CASSLLFGEAETQYF.

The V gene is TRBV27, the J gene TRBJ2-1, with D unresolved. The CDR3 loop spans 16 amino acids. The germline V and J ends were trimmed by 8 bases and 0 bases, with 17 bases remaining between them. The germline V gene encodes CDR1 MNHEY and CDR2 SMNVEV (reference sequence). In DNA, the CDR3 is TGTGCCAGCCCGACATCTTCCGAAAGCTCCTACAATGAGCAGTTCTTC. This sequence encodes CASPTSSESSYNEQFF.

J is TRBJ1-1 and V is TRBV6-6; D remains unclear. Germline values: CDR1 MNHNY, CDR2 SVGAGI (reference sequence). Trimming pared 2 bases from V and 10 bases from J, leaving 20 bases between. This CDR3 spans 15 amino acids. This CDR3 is CASSYNRAGIDGAFF. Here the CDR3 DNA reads TGTGCCAGCAGTTACAATAGGGCGGGGATTGATGGAGCTTTCTTT.

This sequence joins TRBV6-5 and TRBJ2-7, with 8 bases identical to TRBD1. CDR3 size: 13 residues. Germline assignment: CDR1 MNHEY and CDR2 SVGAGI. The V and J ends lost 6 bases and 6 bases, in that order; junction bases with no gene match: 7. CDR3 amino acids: CASSDGQGREQYF. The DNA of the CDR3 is TGTGCCAGCAGCGACGGACAGGGACGCGAGCAGTACTTC.

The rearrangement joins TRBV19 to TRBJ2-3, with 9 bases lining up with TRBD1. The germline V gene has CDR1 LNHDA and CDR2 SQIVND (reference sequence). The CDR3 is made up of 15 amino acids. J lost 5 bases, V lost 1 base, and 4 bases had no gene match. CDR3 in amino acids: CASSIGTGVRDTQYF. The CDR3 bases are TGTGCCAGTAGTATAGGGACAGGGGTACGAGATACGCAGTATTTT.

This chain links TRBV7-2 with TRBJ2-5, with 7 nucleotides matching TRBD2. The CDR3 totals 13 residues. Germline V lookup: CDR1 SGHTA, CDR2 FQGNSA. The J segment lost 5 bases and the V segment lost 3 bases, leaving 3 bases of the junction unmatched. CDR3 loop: CASSFLGGETQYF. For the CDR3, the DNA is TGTGCCAGCAGCTTCTTGGGGGGGGAGACCCAGTACTTC.

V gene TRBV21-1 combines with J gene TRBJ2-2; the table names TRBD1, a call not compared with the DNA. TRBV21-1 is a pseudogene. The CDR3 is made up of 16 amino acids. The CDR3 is CASLLGDRANTGELFF. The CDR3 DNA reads TGTGCCAGCCTCCTCGGGGACAGGGCGAACACCGGGGAGCTGTTTTTT.

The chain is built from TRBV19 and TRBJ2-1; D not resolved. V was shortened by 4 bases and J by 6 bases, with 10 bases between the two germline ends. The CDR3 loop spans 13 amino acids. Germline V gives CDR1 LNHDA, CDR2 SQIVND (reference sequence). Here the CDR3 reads CASSRSGFNEQFF. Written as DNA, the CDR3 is TGTGCCAGTAGTAGGTCGGGTTTCAATGAGCAGTTCTTC.

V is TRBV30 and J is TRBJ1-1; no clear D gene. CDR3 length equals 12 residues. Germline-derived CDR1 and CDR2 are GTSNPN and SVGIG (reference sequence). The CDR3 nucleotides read TGTGCTTTCGGGGAAGGGTTAACTGAAGCTTTCTTT. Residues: CAFGEGLTEAFF.

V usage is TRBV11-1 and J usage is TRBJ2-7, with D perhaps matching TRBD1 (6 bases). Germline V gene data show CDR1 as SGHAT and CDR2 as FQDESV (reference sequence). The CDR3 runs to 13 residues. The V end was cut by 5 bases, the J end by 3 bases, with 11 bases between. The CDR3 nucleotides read TGTGCCAGCAGCACTACAGGGTACTACGAGCAGTACTTC. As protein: CASSTTGYYEQYF.

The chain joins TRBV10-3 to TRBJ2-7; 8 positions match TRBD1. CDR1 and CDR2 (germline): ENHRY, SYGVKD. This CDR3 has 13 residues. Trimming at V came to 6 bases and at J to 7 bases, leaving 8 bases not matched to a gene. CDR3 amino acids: CAIRTDRAWEQYF. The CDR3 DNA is TGTGCCATCAGGACGGACAGGGCTTGGGAGCAGTACTTC.

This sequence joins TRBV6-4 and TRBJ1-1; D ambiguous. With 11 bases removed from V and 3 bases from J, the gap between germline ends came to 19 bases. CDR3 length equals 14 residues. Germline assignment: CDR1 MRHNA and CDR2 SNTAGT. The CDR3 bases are TGTGCCGGATGGGAGGGCTTGTTGGACACTGAAGCTTTCTTT. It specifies CAGWEGLLDTEAFF.

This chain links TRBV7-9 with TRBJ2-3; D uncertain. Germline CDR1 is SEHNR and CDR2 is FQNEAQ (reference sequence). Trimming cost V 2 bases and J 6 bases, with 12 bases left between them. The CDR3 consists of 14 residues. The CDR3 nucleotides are TGTGCCAGCAGCTTATCGTCCCTACCGGATACGCAGTATTTT. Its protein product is CASSLSSLPDTQYF. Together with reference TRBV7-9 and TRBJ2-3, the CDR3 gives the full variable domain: DTGVSQNPRHKITKRGQNVTFRCDPISEHNRLYWYRQTLGQGPEFLTYFQNEAQLEKSRLLSDRFSAERPKGSFSTLEIQRTEQGDSAMYLCASSLSSLPDTQYFGPGTRLTVL.

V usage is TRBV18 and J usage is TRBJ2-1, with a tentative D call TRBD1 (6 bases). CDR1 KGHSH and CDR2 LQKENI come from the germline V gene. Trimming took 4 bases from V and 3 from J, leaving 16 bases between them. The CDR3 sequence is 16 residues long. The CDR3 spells CASSQYGTSRYNEQFF. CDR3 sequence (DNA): TGTGCCAGCTCACAGTACGGGACAAGCCGCTACAATGAGCAGTTCTTC.

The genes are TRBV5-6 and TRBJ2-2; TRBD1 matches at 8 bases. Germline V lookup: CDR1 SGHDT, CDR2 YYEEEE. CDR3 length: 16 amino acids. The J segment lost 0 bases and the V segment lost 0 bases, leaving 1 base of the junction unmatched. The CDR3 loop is CASSLGTGTNTGELFF. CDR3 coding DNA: TGTGCCAGCAGCTTGGGGACAGGGACGAACACCGGGGAGCTGTTTTTT.

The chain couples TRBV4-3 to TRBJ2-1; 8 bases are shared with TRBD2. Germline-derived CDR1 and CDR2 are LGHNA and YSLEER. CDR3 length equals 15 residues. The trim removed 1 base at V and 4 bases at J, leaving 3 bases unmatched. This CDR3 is CASSQGTSGYNEQFF. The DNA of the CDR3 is TGCGCCAGCAGCCAAGGCACTAGCGGTTACAATGAGCAGTTCTTC.

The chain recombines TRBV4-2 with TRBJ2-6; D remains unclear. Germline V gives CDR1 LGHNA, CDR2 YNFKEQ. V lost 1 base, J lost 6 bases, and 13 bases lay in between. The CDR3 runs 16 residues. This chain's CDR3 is CASSQGGALEANVLTF. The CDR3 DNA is TGTGCCAGCAGCCAAGGAGGCGCCCTTGAGGCCAACGTCCTGACTTTC.